These 25 T cell receptor beta chains were sequenced from one sample in a study of glioma-infiltrating T cells after dendritic cell vaccination. Clones were read by immunoSEQ multiplex PCR, and TCRdb kept only the in-frame ones, dropping some. Found here are about 92,000 clones, 85% to 90% of them singletons; the top ten hold 15% to 19%. The material was blood, obtained before dendritic cell vaccination. The receptors shown here come from a human donor with glioblastoma.

The gene calls are TRBV10-3 and TRBJ1-2; 11 nucleotides line up with TRBD1. V lost 6 bases, J lost 1 base, and 10 bases stayed unmatched. The CDR3 has 17 residues. Germline V gene sequence: CDR1 ENHRY, CDR2 SYGVKD. DNA of the CDR3: TGTGCCATCAGGCCCGGGACAGGGGGGGACCTTAACTATGGCTACACCTTC. It encodes CAIRPGTGGDLNYGYTF.

The genes are TRBV19 and TRBJ2-2; 8 positions match TRBD1. CDR1 and CDR2 from the germline V gene are LNHDA and SQIVND (reference sequence). This CDR3 contains 15 residues. V lost 7 bases and J lost 1; bases outside the gene matches: 5. CDR3 region: CASTETGENTGELFF. In DNA, the CDR3 is TGTGCCAGTACAGAGACAGGGGAGAACACCGGGGAGCTGTTTTTT.

This chain connects TRBV28 to TRBJ1-1; D gene ambiguous. With 4 bases removed from V and 0 bases from J, the gap between germline ends came to 15 bases. This CDR3 spans 16 amino acids. Germline V gene sequence: CDR1 MDHEN, CDR2 SYDVKM. The CDR3 protein is CASSSPETNMNTEAFF. The CDR3 bases are TGTGCCAGCAGTTCCCCGGAGACGAACATGAACACTGAAGCTTTCTTT.

This clone showed up just a few times. The rearrangement uses TRBV27 and TRBJ1-1, with D uncertain. This CDR3 is built from 14 residues. Germline values: CDR1 MNHEY, CDR2 SMNVEV (reference sequence). V dropped 6 bases and J dropped 1 base, with 12 bases sitting between them. CDR3 loop: CASRIELRNTEAFF. DNA of the CDR3: TGTGCCAGCAGGATTGAGTTGCGGAACACTGAAGCTTTCTTT.

The genes are TRBV4-1 and TRBJ2-7, with D tentatively TRBD1 (6 bases). The germline gives CDR1 MGHRA, CDR2 YSYEKL. Trimming cost V 3 bases and J 1 base, with 7 bases left between them. There are 13 residues in the CDR3. The CDR3 loop reads CASSQQGSYEQYF. Written as DNA, the CDR3 is TGCGCCAGCAGCCAGCAGGGGTCCTACGAGCAGTACTTC.

CDR3 in amino acids: CASSFRGLSYNSPLHF. CDR3 nucleotides: TGTGCCAGCAGCTTTAGGGGGCTCTCCTATAATTCACCCCTCCACTTT. V is TRBV7-2 and J is TRBJ1-6; 7 bases line up with TRBD1. J lost 0 bases, V lost 3 bases, and 2 bases had no gene match. CDR3 length equals 16 residues. The germline V gene has CDR1 SGHTA and CDR2 FQGNSA.

The chain employs TRBV25-1 and TRBJ1-1, with TRBD1 matching over 9 bases. Trimming removed 1 base from V and 4 bases from J; junction bases left unmatched: 4. Germline V gene lookup returns CDR1 MGHDK and CDR2 SYGVNS. The CDR3 contains 15 residues. This CDR3 is CASSESWTGVTEAFF. CDR3 DNA: TGTGCCAGCAGTGAATCCTGGACAGGGGTCACTGAAGCTTTCTTT.

This rearrangement joins TRBV5-1 to TRBJ1-5; 7 bases map to TRBD1. Germline CDR1 reads SGHRS; CDR2 reads YFSETQ. The V segment lost 4 bases and the J segment 0 bases; nucleotides outside the gene matches: 4. There are 15 residues in the CDR3. The CDR3 coding sequence is TGCGCCAGCAGCCGGGACAGCAATAGCAATCAGCCCCAGCATTTT. Its translation is CASSRDSNSNQPQHF. Combining the CDR3 with reference TRBV5-1 and TRBJ1-5 gives the whole variable domain KAGVTQTPRYLIKTRGQQVTLSCSPISGHRSVSWYQQTPGQGLQFLFEYFSETQRNKGNFPGRFSGRQFSNSRSEMNVSTLELGDSALYLCASSRDSNSNQPQHFGDGTRLSIL.

V and J are TRBV7-6 and TRBJ2-2; D is ambiguous. The CDR3 covers 18 residues. Germline CDR1 and CDR2: SGHVS and FNYEAQ. Trimming took 1 base from V and 5 from J, leaving 20 bases between them. Here the CDR3 reads CASSLVETRPIGTGELFF. CDR3 in DNA: TGTGCCAGCAGCTTAGTAGAGACACGACCTATTGGGACCGGGGAGCTGTTTTTT.

The chain joins TRBV19 to TRBJ1-6; 7 bases agree with TRBD1. Losses at the gene ends were 4 bases for V and 10 bases for J; bases not matched to a gene: 10. Germline CDR1 is LNHDA and CDR2 is SQIVND (reference sequence). This CDR3 has 15 residues. The CDR3 sequence is CASSTGTDLTSPLHF. In nucleotides, the CDR3 is TGTGCCAGTAGTACGGGGACAGATCTAACCTCACCCCTCCACTTT.

The chain couples TRBV20-1 to TRBJ2-1; D is undetermined. The CDR3 extends over 11 amino acids. Germline-derived CDR1 and CDR2 are DFQATT and SNEGSKA (reference sequence). Trimming removed 6 bases from V and 7 bases from J, with 10 bases in between. The CDR3 DNA follows: TGCAGTGCGCTTAGTGAGAATGAGCAGTTCTTC. Protein sequence: CSALSENEQFF.

This chain joins TRBV4-1 and TRBJ2-2; D may be TRBD1 (5 bases). Trimming stripped 0 bases from V and 3 bases from J, with 17 bases between. Germline CDR1 MGHRA, CDR2 YSYEKL. This CDR3 spans 18 amino acids. CDR3 amino acids: CASSQELIRVRDTGELFF. CDR3 coding DNA: TGCGCCAGCAGCCAAGAGCTCATCAGGGTCCGTGACACCGGGGAGCTGTTTTTT.

V usage is TRBV7-9 and J usage is TRBJ2-5, with D possibly being TRBD1 (5 bases). V was trimmed by 3 bases and J by 3 bases, leaving 11 bases between them. Looked up from germline, CDR1 is SEHNR and CDR2 is FQNEAQ (reference sequence). This CDR3 comprises 14 residues. For the CDR3, the DNA is TGTGCCAGCAGCTTCGACCTAGGGGAAGAGACCCAGTACTTC. It specifies CASSFDLGEETQYF. The whole variable domain, remainder taken from reference TRBV7-9 and TRBJ2-5, is DTGVSQNPRHKITKRGQNVTFRCDPISEHNRLYWYRQTLGQGPEFLTYFQNEAQLEKSRLLSDRFSAERPKGSFSTLEIQRTEQGDSAMYLCASSFDLGEETQYFGPGTRLLVL.

This clone was counted only a few times. The chain has TRBV5-1 and TRBJ2-4; D might be TRBD2 (5 bases). V gave up 0 bases and J gave up 0 bases, with 16 bases separating them. Germline lookup yields CDR1 SGHRS and CDR2 YFSETQ. The length of the CDR3 is 18 residues. CDR3 coding DNA: TGCGCCAGCAGCTTGGGGAACTTCGAGCGGCTAGCCAAAAACATTCAGTACTTC. Its protein product is CASSLGNFERLAKNIQYF.

The chain is built from TRBV4-2 and TRBJ2-1; 9 nucleotides match TRBD1. CDR3 length equals 12 residues. V gave up 5 bases and J gave up 10 bases; unmatched junction bases: 3. Germline V gives CDR1 LGHNA, CDR2 YNFKEQ. The CDR3 DNA sequence: TGTGCCAGCAGCTCACAGGGGGCAGAGCAGTTCTTC. Its translation is CASSSQGAEQFF.

V usage is TRBV9 and J usage is TRBJ2-7, with D possibly TRBD2 on 5 matching bases. The V gene lost 0 bases and the J gene lost 3 bases, with 16 bases spanning the gap. The germline CDR1 and CDR2 sequences are SGDLS and YYNGEE. The length of the CDR3 is 16 residues. Here the CDR3 reads CASSVEDRGEVYEQYF. CDR3 in DNA: TGTGCCAGCAGCGTAGAAGACCGGGGAGAGGTCTACGAGCAGTACTTC.

The chain recombines TRBV30 with TRBJ2-7; D ambiguous. Trimming shortened V by 3 bases and J by 2 bases, and 8 bases separated the two germline ends. The CDR3 is 12 amino acids. CDR1 GTSNPN and CDR2 SVGIG come from the germline V gene (reference sequence). This CDR3 reads CAWRESAYEQYF. In DNA form, the CDR3 reads TGTGCCTGGAGGGAGTCGGCCTACGAGCAGTACTTC.

This clone was seen a few times. The chain couples TRBV6-5 to TRBJ1-1; D may be TRBD1 (5 bases). V was shortened by 6 bases and J by 4 bases, with 15 bases between the two germline ends. The CDR3 has 14 amino acids. CDR1 is MNHEY, CDR2 SVGAGI, per germline. The DNA for the CDR3 is TGTGCCAGCAGCCCCCCCGGGGGTGGCACTGAAGCTTTCTTT. The encoded protein is CASSPPGGGTEAFF.

This clone was counted a few times. This chain uses TRBV20-1 with TRBJ2-5; D uncertain. Trimming took 3 bases from V and 5 from J, leaving 7 bases between them. The CDR3 is 11 amino acids. Germline-derived CDR1 and CDR2 are DFQATT and SNEGSKA (reference sequence). CDR3 sequence reads: CSARAWETQYF. The CDR3 DNA is TGCAGTGCTAGGGCATGGGAGACCCAGTACTTC.

V gene TRBV18 combines with J gene TRBJ1-2; D is perhaps TRBD1 (5 bases). Trimming took 5 bases from V and 6 from J, leaving 19 bases between them. Germline values: CDR1 KGHSH, CDR2 LQKENI. This CDR3 region has 15 residues. The CDR3 region has the DNA TGTGCCAGCTCAACGGGGCCGTTGGGGGAGGATGGCTACACCTTC. Residues: CASSTGPLGEDGYTF.

The V gene is TRBV28, the J gene TRBJ2-2; 10 bases are shared with TRBD2. The length of the CDR3 is 15 residues. CDR1 is MDHEN and CDR2 is SYDVKM in the germline V gene. The V segment lost 7 bases and the J segment 5 bases; nucleotides outside the gene matches: 7. The CDR3 DNA is TGTGCCAGCACCCCAACTAGCGGGATAACCGGGGAGCTGTTTTTT. Translating gives CASTPTSGITGELFF.

This chain joins TRBV28 and TRBJ2-2; D possibly corresponds to TRBD2 (5 bases). V lost 0 bases, J lost 5 bases, and 10 bases lay in between. Germline values: CDR1 MDHEN, CDR2 SYDVKM. The CDR3 totals 15 residues. CDR3 region: CASSLWGELTGELFF. The CDR3, as DNA: TGTGCCAGCAGTTTATGGGGAGAGTTGACCGGGGAGCTGTTTTTT.

The chain is built from TRBV29-1 and TRBJ1-1, with unresolved D. Deletions cut 5 bases from V and 12 bases from J, with 19 bases between. This CDR3 is built from 12 residues. Germline-derived CDR1 and CDR2 are SQVTM and ANQGSEA. This CDR3 is CSVSPTARVPFF. In DNA form, the CDR3 reads TGCAGCGTTTCTCCGACTGCCCGCGTTCCTTTCTTT.

The rearrangement links TRBV7-9 to TRBJ1-4; D gene ambiguous. CDR1 SEHNR and CDR2 FQNEAQ come from the germline V gene (reference sequence). V lost 5 bases and J lost 0, with 7 bases in between. CDR3 size: 14 residues. The CDR3 DNA is TGTGCCAGCAGCCTATACGCAACTAATGAAAAACTGTTTTTT. Protein product: CASSLYATNEKLFF.

This rearrangement joins TRBV7-9 to TRBJ1-5, with 9 bases lining up with TRBD1. Germline CDR1 SEHNR, CDR2 FQNEAQ (reference sequence). The CDR3 totals 15 residues. V lost 5 bases to trimming and J lost 1 base; unmatched junction nucleotides: 3. CDR3 in amino acids: CASSAGTGSNQPQHF. In DNA form, the CDR3 reads TGTGCCAGCAGCGCCGGGACAGGGAGCAATCAGCCCCAGCATTTT.